This passage covers 11 T cell receptor beta chains from one sample sequenced in a study of response to subunit inactivated influenza vaccine. TCRdb reprocessed the RT-PCR reads with MiXCR, giving one entry per CDR3 protein. The repertoire consists of approximately 500,000 distinct CDR3 sequences, with around a quarter occurring once and the leading ten covering around 2.8%. The same sample was also studied in work on T cells expressing NK-cell markers. That paper adds: In generating TCR beta cDNA, 5'RACE template switching with UMIs was used.

Material: CD4+ T cells sorted from PBMCs, obtained 11 to 12 days after vaccination. The receptors originated from a man aged 45-65 years who received an inactivated influenza vaccine.

A few counts support this clonotype. This chain connects TRBV4-3 to TRBJ2-1; no clear D gene. The CDR3 covers 16 residues. Per germline, CDR1 LGHNA and CDR2 YSLEER. The V end lost 0 bases, the J end lost 0 bases, and 9 bases lay between the germline ends. The CDR3 is CASSQDRLGSYNEQFF. As DNA, the CDR3 is TGCGCCAGCAGCCAAGATCGGCTCGGCTCCTACAATGAGCAGTTCTTC.

In this sample, this clonotype turned up a few times. The chain combines TRBV28 with TRBJ1-3; possible D gene TRBD1, 5 bases. This CDR3 region has 14 residues. Germline CDR1 and CDR2: MDHEN and SYDVKM. V was shortened by 4 bases and J by 4 bases, with 11 bases between the two germline ends. The CDR3 DNA reads as TGTGCCAGCAGTTCCCCAGGGCAAGGAAACACCATATATTTT. Protein product: CASSSPGQGNTIYF.

This clonotype was counted at least ten times. V is TRBV5-1 and J is TRBJ1-1; D unresolved. V dropped 0 bases and J dropped 1 base, with 7 bases sitting between them. There are 14 residues in the CDR3. Germline V CDR1 and CDR2: SGHRS, YFSETQ. CDR3 coding DNA: TGCGCCAGCAGCTTGGCCTTGACGAACACTGAAGCTTTCTTT. Translating gives CASSLALTNTEAFF.

This clonotype was observed a handful of times. The chain recombines TRBV4-1 with TRBJ2-6; TRBD1 might be the D (6 bases). The CDR3 has 17 amino acids. V gave up 4 bases and J gave up 0 bases, with 13 bases separating them. Germline V CDR1 and CDR2: MGHRA, YSYEKL. Here the CDR3 reads CASSPIHRVSGANVLTF. The CDR3 DNA follows: TGCGCCAGCAGCCCAATACACAGGGTCTCTGGGGCCAACGTCCTGACTTTC.

The sample holds a few counts of this clonotype. The gene calls are TRBV10-3 and TRBJ2-1; 9 bases align to TRBD1. Losses at the gene ends were 2 bases for V and 7 bases for J; bases not matched to a gene: 15. Germline V gene sequence: CDR1 ENHRY, CDR2 SYGVKD. CDR3 length equals 18 residues. The DNA of the CDR3 is TGTGCCATCAGTGAGGCCCCGGGACAGGGTGCGAGGGTAAATGAGCAGTTCTTC. Protein sequence: CAISEAPGQGARVNEQFF.

This clonotype has just a few counts. The rearrangement joins TRBV5-1 to TRBJ2-6; D gene uncertain. The CDR3 runs 15 residues. CDR1 is SGHRS, CDR2 YFSETQ, per germline. V lost 0 bases, J lost 1 base, and 5 bases lay in between. CDR3: CASSLDVSGANVLTF. CDR3 nucleotide sequence: TGCGCCAGCAGCTTGGACGTATCTGGGGCCAACGTCCTGACTTTC. The complete variable domain, with remaining parts taken from reference TRBV5-1 and TRBJ2-6, reads KAGVTQTPRYLIKTRGQQVTLSCSPISGHRSVSWYQQTPGQGLQFLFEYFSETQRNKGNFPGRFSGRQFSNSRSEMNVSTLELGDSALYLCASSLDVSGANVLTFGAGSRLTVL.

The chain recombines TRBV7-9 with TRBJ2-5, with 7 bases that match TRBD1. Trimming removed 5 bases from V and 5 bases from J; junction bases left unmatched: 8. This CDR3 is built from 14 residues. Looked up from germline, CDR1 is SEHNR and CDR2 is FQNEAQ (reference sequence). The CDR3 DNA reads as TGTGCCAGCAGCCGGGACATCAGGGGGGAGACCCAGTACTTC. Translation gives CASSRDIRGETQYF.

This clonotype was detected a few times. The rearrangement links TRBV6-1 to TRBJ2-1; the match to TRBD1 covers 9 bases. The CDR3 loop spans 16 amino acids. CDR1 and CDR2 (germline): MNHNS, SASEGT. V lost 6 bases and J lost 2; bases outside the gene matches: 8. The CDR3 DNA is TGTGCCAGCAGGACTTCTACAGGGGGCACCTACAATGAGCAGTTCTTC. As protein: CASRTSTGGTYNEQFF.

This clonotype has only a few counts. The DNA for the CDR3 is TGTGCCAGCAGTTTAGGACAGGGGTTCGCAGATACGCAGTATTTT. Amino acids: CASSLGQGFADTQYF. This chain connects TRBV28 to TRBJ2-3; TRBD1 agrees at 9 bases. Germline loops: CDR1 MDHEN, CDR2 SYDVKM. J lost 4 bases, V lost 2 bases, and 4 bases had no gene match. The CDR3 totals 15 residues.

Only a few counts were recorded for this clonotype. The chain is built from TRBV28 and TRBJ1-5, with D unresolved. This CDR3 is 13 amino acids long. Trimming pared 5 bases from V and 10 bases from J, leaving 15 bases between. The germline V gene encodes CDR1 MDHEN and CDR2 SYDVKM. The CDR3 nucleotides read TGTGCCAGCAGTCCACAGACTATCAGCCCCCAGCATTTT. It yields the protein CASSPQTISPQHF.

This clonotype appeared a few times. The V and J genes are TRBV11-2 and TRBJ1-2; the D is unclear. Germline CDR1 is SGHAT and CDR2 is FQNNGV. Trimming took off 6 bases at V and 8 bases at J, with 31 bases between the two ends. This CDR3 is built from 18 residues. The CDR3 DNA reads TGTGCCAGCAGGGACTCAAATTTCGGAGGGTTCGTCCTTAGAGGCTACACCTTC. Translation gives CASRDSNFGGFVLRGYTF.